The rows below give T cell receptor beta chains drawn from one sample of a study of T cell responses to AZD1222 COVID-19 vaccine. Profiling relied on immunoSEQ multiplex PCR, and the TCRdb table lists in-frame clones only, not all of them. The sample records more than 140,000 clones, about 91% being singletons. This specimen consisted of peripheral blood, obtained on day 0 of MenACWY control vaccination. The receptors here all came from an adult in good health. CDR3s include the opening cysteine and the closing phenylalanine or tryptophan. Each record gives: V gene, D gene, J gene, clone size, CDR3 protein, CDR3 DNA. D genes are given only for firm matches. Part of the rows lack a size; the others show once, few, many or a class for expanded clones.

>TRBV7-2|TRBD1|TRBJ1-5|NA
CASSLDRGGNQPQHF
TGTGCCAGCAGCTTAGACAGGGGTGGCAATCAGCCCCAGCATTTT
>TRBV5-1|NA|TRBJ1-2|NA
CASAETPNYGYTF
TGCGCCAGCGCCGAGACGCCTAACTATGGCTACACCTTC
>TRBV10-3|NA|TRBJ2-3|NA
CAITWDRHTTQYF
TGTGCCATCACCTGGGACCGACACACTACGCAGTATTTT
>TRBV5-1|NA|TRBJ1-4|NA
CASSLGQVPNEKLFF
TGCGCCAGCAGCTTGGGACAGGTGCCTAATGAAAAACTGTTTTTT
>TRBV5-6|NA|TRBJ1-1|once
CASSAQEGLNTEAFF
TGTGCCAGCAGCGCCCAAGAGGGGTTGAACACTGAAGCTTTCTTT
>TRBV28|NA|TRBJ2-7|few
CASSKYYEQYF
TGTGCCAGCAGTAAATACTACGAGCAGTACTTC
>TRBV29-1|NA|TRBJ2-5|NA
CSVERNLRETQYF
TGCAGCGTTGAAAGGAATTTACGAGAGACCCAGTACTTC
>TRBV5-1|TRBD2|TRBJ2-1|NA
CASSWDLRGRSTSNYNEQFF
TGCGCCAGCAGCTGGGACTTGCGCGGGAGGTCAACCTCAAACTACAATGAGCAGTTCTTC
>TRBV19|TRBD1|TRBJ1-5|NA
CASRPRDRGIGNQPQHF
TGTGCCAGTCGTCCCCGGGACAGGGGGATCGGCAATCAGCCCCAGCATTTT
>TRBV25-1|TRBD1|TRBJ1-1|NA
CASLPTGGRVGAFF
TGTGCCAGCCTTCCGACAGGGGGCCGTGTCGGAGCTTTCTTT
>TRBV2|TRBD2|TRBJ2-2|NA
CASRNSGGFTGELFF
TGTGCCAGCAGAAATAGCGGGGGGTTTACCGGGGAGCTGTTTTTT
>TRBV14|NA|TRBJ2-6|NA
CASSQDRNNVLTF
TGTGCCAGCAGCCAAGATCGCAACAACGTCCTGACTTTC
>TRBV11-2|TRBD2|TRBJ2-3|NA
CASSSFASGYTDTQYF
TGTGCCAGCAGCTCCTTTGCTAGCGGATACACAGATACGCAGTATTTT
>TRBV7-9|NA|TRBJ2-7|NA
CASSFRDTVEQYF
TGTGCCAGCAGCTTCCGGGACACTGTCGAGCAGTACTTC
>TRBV6-4|TRBD2|TRBJ2-1|NA
CASSPLAGGNNEQFF
TGTGCCAGCAGTCCTCTAGCGGGGGGTAACAATGAGCAGTTCTTC
>TRBV30|NA|TRBJ1-3|NA
CAWRGHSQLSSGNTIYF
TGTGCCTGGAGGGGGCACAGCCAACTGAGCTCTGGAAACACCATATATTTT
>TRBV24-1|NA|TRBJ2-3|NA
CATSDLRGTDTQYF
TGTGCCACCAGTGATTTGCGGGGCACAGATACGCAGTATTTT
>TRBV5-1|NA|TRBJ1-4|NA
CASSLIGSNEKLFF
TGCGCCAGCAGCTTAATCGGCAGCAATGAAAAACTGTTTTTT
>TRBV28|NA|TRBJ2-7|NA
CASSSKYEQYF
TGTGCCAGCAGTTCCAAGTACGAGCAGTACTTC
>TRBV4-3|NA|TRBJ1-1|NA
CASSQGATAEAFF
TGCGCCAGCAGCCAAGGAGCCACGGCTGAAGCTTTCTTT
>TRBV24-1|TRBD2|TRBJ2-2|NA
CATSDLDGLAGGLNTGELFF
TGTGCCACCAGTGATTTGGATGGACTAGCGGGAGGTCTGAACACCGGGGAGCTGTTTTTT